The text below deals with one TCR beta chain. The sample belongs to a study of control samples from healthy donors and cancer patients. Assay used: immunoSEQ multiplex PCR; TCRdb lists only in-frame clones, some missing. The sample lists around 30,000 clones; 93% were seen once. The ends were cut back, 2 bases at V and 2 bases at J, with 10 bases in the middle. This CDR3 has 14 residues. The germline CDR1 and CDR2 sequences are LNHDA and SQIVND (reference sequence). The chain is built from TRBV19 and TRBJ2-7; D may be TRBD1 or TRBD2 (6 bases each). The sequence came from a man aged 35-49 years with colorectal cancer. The material sequenced was PBMCs. CDR3 amino acids: CASSIKGGAYEQYF. The DNA of the CDR3 is TGTGCCAGTAGTATAAAGGGGGGTGCCTACGAGCAGTACTTC.